This TCR beta chain derives from a study of shared clonotypes between healthy human individuals. Cells designated naive CD8 were CD45RO-negative and were positively selected for CCR7, with terminally differentiated effector memory CD45RA+ cells excluded. Broader study findings: A handful of donors had about 5% of their naive CD4 clonotypes in common. Sampling covered blood only; tissue repertoires likely differ. Across subsets, estimated richness was generally greater for naive than for memory populations. Non-shared clonotypes had lower generation probabilities than those shared by all four donors.

The data were produced by immunoSEQ multiplex PCR, yet TCRdb's version contains in-frame clones alone and is incomplete. The data show 560,000 or so clones, approximately 96% seen once. Unmatched junction bases numbered 12, after V lost 5 bases and J lost 9 bases. The V gene's germline CDR1 is SEHNR and CDR2 FQNEAQ (reference sequence). The CDR3 is made up of 15 amino acids. Of note for this clone: What it binds is unknown.

Sequencing input: naive CD8+ T cells sorted from blood. V and J are TRBV7-9 and TRBJ1-3, with 8 bases identical to TRBD1. This clonotype originated in a woman aged 25 to 39 in good health. The CDR3 DNA reads as TGTGCCAGCAGCCACGGACAGGGTAGAGGGGGCACCATATATTTT. Protein product: CASSHGQGRGGTIYF.